The 29 T cell receptor beta chains in this list originate from one sample, sequenced in a study of identical twins. TCRdb redid the calling of the 5' RACE reads with MiXCR, one entry per CDR3 protein. Of 400,000 to 550,000 distinct CDR3 sequences listed, 14% were seen once; the top ten hold more than 0.8%. These data were also filed under a second study, of yellow fever vaccine responses in identical twins.

Sequencing used CD4+ T cells sorted from blood. The receptors originated from a woman aged 18-29 years in good health.

This clonotype has a handful of counts. The chain carries TRBV2 and TRBJ2-1, with unresolved D. V lost 6 bases and J 0 bases, leaving 9 bases between the germline ends. Germline lookup yields CDR1 SNHLY and CDR2 FYNNEI. The CDR3 sequence is 14 residues long. CDR3 nucleotide sequence: TGTGCCAGCAGGGACCCTAACTCCTACAATGAGCAGTTCTTC. As protein: CASRDPNSYNEQFF. The full variable domain, its missing parts supplied by reference TRBV2 and TRBJ2-1, is EPEVTQTPSHQVTQMGQEVILRCVPISNHLYFYWYRQILGQKVEFLVSFYNNEISEKSEIFDDQFSVERPDGSNFTLKIRSTKLEDSAMYFCASRDPNSYNEQFFGPGTRLTVL.

This clonotype has at least ten counts. The chain links TRBV25-1 to TRBJ2-7; D is uncertain. V was pared by 7 bases and J by 2 bases, with 9 bases between. This CDR3 contains 12 residues. Germline CDR1 MGHDK, CDR2 SYGVNS. CDR3 amino acids: CASKGSAYEQYF. For the CDR3, the DNA is TGTGCCAGCAAAGGGTCGGCCTACGAGCAGTACTTC.

The chain links TRBV24-1 to TRBJ2-7; 9 nucleotides line up with TRBD1. Unmatched junction bases numbered 1, after V lost 2 bases and J lost 0 bases. Germline V gives CDR1 KGHDR, CDR2 SFDVKD. CDR3 length: 15 amino acids. In DNA, the CDR3 is TGTGCCACCAGTGATTCGGGACAGGGCTCCTACGAGCAGTACTTC. Translation gives CATSDSGQGSYEQYF.

V is TRBV20-1 and J is TRBJ2-5; D uncertain. Germline loops: CDR1 DFQATT, CDR2 SNEGSKA (reference sequence). The CDR3 contains 13 residues. Between the trimmed V and J ends, which lost 6 bases and 2 bases, there was a span of 13 bases. The CDR3 DNA sequence: TGCAGTGCCAATCCGGACGGGCAAGAGACCCAGTACTTC. It encodes CSANPDGQETQYF.

This clonotype was counted a few times. V is TRBV20-1 and J is TRBJ1-1, with TRBD1 as a possible D gene (5 bases). V was shortened by 3 bases and J by 12 bases, with 17 bases between the two germline ends. CDR1 DFQATT and CDR2 SNEGSKA come from the germline V gene (reference sequence). This CDR3 is 12 amino acids long. The CDR3 region has the DNA TGCAGTGCTAGTAAAGCAGGCGGGGGGACTTTCTTT. The encoded protein is CSASKAGGGTFF.

This clonotype was detected a few times. The chain links TRBV29-1 to TRBJ1-6; TRBD1 matches 10 bases. Germline V CDR1 and CDR2: SQVTM, ANQGSEA. CDR3 size: 13 residues. Germline trimming cut 6 bases from V and 10 bases from J; bases unmatched to any gene: 6. The CDR3 DNA follows: TGCAGCGTCAGACAGGGGGCAAGGTCACCCCTCCACTTT. It translates to CSVRQGARSPLHF.

This clonotype was seen ten or more times. This chain connects TRBV7-8 to TRBJ2-7, with a tentative D call TRBD2 (6 bases). The ends were cut back, 2 bases at V and 2 bases at J, with 10 bases in the middle. CDR3 length: 14 amino acids. Germline assignment: CDR1 SGHVS and CDR2 FQNEAQ. In DNA form, the CDR3 reads TGTGCCAGCAGCTTACTCCGGAGGGCCTACGAGCAGTACTTC. Amino acid sequence: CASSLLRRAYEQYF. Full variable domain (remainder filled in from reference TRBV7-8 and TRBJ2-7): GAGVSQSPRYKVAKRGQDVALRCDPISGHVSLFWYQQALGQGPEFLTYFQNEAQLDKSGLPSDRFFAERPEGSVSTLKIQRTQQEDSAVYLCASSLLRRAYEQYFGPGTRLTVT.

This clonotype came up a few times. This chain links TRBV15 with TRBJ2-3; the match to TRBD2 covers 7 bases. The germline CDR1 and CDR2 sequences are LNHNV and YYDKDF (reference sequence). The V and J ends lost 8 bases and 1 base, in that order; junction bases with no gene match: 9. The CDR3 length is 15 residues. The CDR3 loop is CATGTGTKGTDTQYF. The CDR3 DNA sequence: TGTGCCACCGGCACGGGGACTAAGGGCACAGATACGCAGTATTTT.

The CDR3 bases are TGTGCCAGCAGCCTGTTGGGCGGGACCCCTTCCAATGAGCAGTTCTTC. It is translated as CASSLLGGTPSNEQFF. The rearrangement joins TRBV5-6 to TRBJ2-1; a weak D match, TRBD2 (6 bases). CDR1 SGHDT and CDR2 YYEEEE come from the germline V gene. Trimming removed 4 bases from V and 6 bases from J, with 20 bases in between. This CDR3 contains 16 residues.

The chain recombines TRBV20-1 with TRBJ1-4; no reliable D call. The CDR3 has 15 amino acids. Germline loops: CDR1 DFQATT, CDR2 SNEGSKA (reference sequence). V was cut by 0 bases and J by 3 bases, with 11 bases left in between. CDR3 sequence reads: CSARDAAGANEKLFF. The CDR3 bases are TGCAGTGCTAGAGATGCGGCGGGCGCTAATGAAAAACTGTTTTTT.

This clonotype was detected many times. The gene calls are TRBV12-3 or TRBV12-4 and TRBJ2-7; D is unresolved. The CDR3 length is 15 residues. Trimming pared 2 bases from V and 3 bases from J, leaving 14 bases between. The CDR3 sequence is CASSLKMGSRYEQYF. In DNA, the CDR3 is TGTGCCAGCAGTTTAAAGATGGGGTCCCGCTACGAGCAGTACTTC.

This clonotype was seen ten or more times. The chain combines TRBV6-5 with TRBJ1-2, with TRBD1 matching over 10 bases. This CDR3 has 16 amino acids. Trimming took 5 bases from V and 3 from J; bases not matched to a gene: 9. CDR1 and CDR2 (germline): MNHEY, SVGAGI. The CDR3 region has the DNA TGTGCCAGCAGTCACGACGACAGGGGGCAGGACTATGGCTACACCTTC. The encoded protein is CASSHDDRGQDYGYTF.

On this clonotype itself: The junction departs from germline at one end; a sequencing error may be responsible. The chain uses TRBV7-7 and TRBJ2-4; D possibly corresponds to TRBD1 (6 bases). Germline CDR1 and CDR2: SSHAT and FNYEAQ (reference sequence). CDR3 length: 12 amino acids. The CDR3 here is CASSPDRRILYF. The CDR3 nucleotides read TGTGCTAGCAGCCCCGACAGGAGAATCCTGTACTTC.

This chain uses TRBV21-1 with TRBJ2-7; the table's TRBD1 call for D was not verified on the DNA. TRBV21-1 is annotated as a pseudogene. The CDR3 is 14 residues long. This chain's CDR3 is CASSQGTATYEQYF. The CDR3, as DNA: TGTGCCAGCAGCCAAGGGACAGCCACCTACGAGCAGTACTTC.

The table lists this clonotype with a few counts. This chain connects TRBV7-9 to TRBJ1-4, with D possibly being TRBD1 (6 bases). V was shortened by 5 bases and J by 8 bases, with 6 bases between the two germline ends. There are 11 residues in the CDR3. The germline V gene has CDR1 SEHNR and CDR2 FQNEAQ (reference sequence). CDR3 amino acids: CASSGQEKLFF. The CDR3 nucleotides are TGTGCCAGCAGCGGACAGGAAAAACTGTTTTTT.

The chain is built from TRBV10-3 and TRBJ2-7; 8 positions match TRBD2. The ends lost 6 bases at V and 2 bases at J; junction bases unmatched: 6. CDR3 size: 14 residues. Germline-derived CDR1 and CDR2 are ENHRY and SYGVKD. CDR3: CAISQTSATYEQYF. The CDR3 region has the DNA TGTGCCATCAGCCAGACTAGCGCGACCTACGAGCAGTACTTC.

This clonotype has a count of ten or more. One end of the junction varies from germline; a read error may be responsible. Here the CDR3 reads CASSRQENTEAFF. The CDR3 coding sequence is TGTGCTAGCAGCCGTCAGGAGAACACTGAAGCTTTCTTT. This sequence joins TRBV7-7 and TRBJ1-1, with D hard to call. The germline CDR1 and CDR2 sequences are SSHAT and FNYEAQ (reference sequence). The CDR3 is 13 residues long.

The rearrangement links TRBV12-3 or TRBV12-4 to TRBJ1-3; the D gene is possibly TRBD1 (6 bases). The V end was cut by 5 bases, the J end by 0 bases, with 8 bases between. The CDR3 contains 14 residues. The CDR3 coding sequence is TGTGCCAGCAGTCGGACAGTCTCTGGAAACACCATATATTTT. Protein sequence: CASSRTVSGNTIYF.

This clonotype was found a few times. The chain carries TRBV29-1 and TRBJ2-3; 10 nucleotides agree with TRBD2. The trim removed 2 bases at V and 6 bases at J, leaving 5 bases unmatched. The CDR3 extends over 14 amino acids. CDR1 and CDR2 from the germline V gene are SQVTM and ANQGSEA. The CDR3 region is CSVEKAGGLDTQYF. The CDR3 coding sequence is TGCAGCGTTGAAAAAGCGGGAGGGCTTGATACGCAGTATTTT.

V gene TRBV4-3 combines with J gene TRBJ2-7, with TRBD1 matching 9 bases. The germline CDR1 and CDR2 sequences are LGHNA and YSLEER. Trimming took 2 bases from V and 7 from J; bases not matched to a gene: 6. CDR3 size: 14 residues. The CDR3 sequence: CASSQILGQGEQYF. CDR3 DNA: TGCGCCAGCAGCCAAATCCTGGGACAGGGAGAGCAGTACTTC.

This clonotype was picked up a small number of times. This rearrangement joins TRBV20-1 to TRBJ2-5, with 8 bases fitting TRBD2. This CDR3 is 14 amino acids long. CDR1 is DFQATT and CDR2 is SNEGSKA in the germline V gene (reference sequence). With V trimmed by 5 bases and J by 2 bases, 7 bases remained unmatched. DNA of the CDR3: TGCAGTGCTCCGATTGCGGGAGGTCAAGAGACCCAGTACTTC. Translating gives CSAPIAGGQETQYF.

This clonotype was seen a few times. This chain links TRBV6-1 with TRBJ2-1; 11 bases are shared with TRBD2. This CDR3 contains 16 residues. Trimming at V came to 10 bases and at J to 8 bases, leaving 16 bases not matched to a gene. Per germline, CDR1 MNHNS and CDR2 SASEGT. The DNA of the CDR3 is TGTGCCACCCAACGGGGTAGCGGGAGGGCCGGCTATGAGCAGTTCTTC. It encodes CATQRGSGRAGYEQFF.

The sample holds a few counts of this clonotype. V and J are TRBV19 and TRBJ2-7; no definite D call. Germline assignment: CDR1 LNHDA and CDR2 SQIVND (reference sequence). V was clipped by 3 bases and J by 2 bases, with 8 bases between them. The CDR3 has 13 amino acids. Here the CDR3 DNA reads TGTGCCAGTAGTATTTCCCCCCCCTACGAGCAGTACTTC. This codes for CASSISPPYEQYF.

This CDR3 is CASAQLAGGRDTQYF. The CDR3 nucleotides are TGTGCCAGCGCCCAGTTAGCGGGGGGCCGGGATACGCAGTATTTT. The chain combines TRBV6-4 with TRBJ2-3; 10 bases line up with TRBD2. The germline V gene encodes CDR1 MRHNA and CDR2 SNTAGT. V was clipped by 8 bases and J by 6 bases; unmatched bases: 11. The CDR3 sequence is 15 residues long.

This clonotype was counted only a few times. The chain is built from TRBV29-1 and TRBJ2-1; 10 bases map to TRBD2. The trim removed 4 bases at V and 5 bases at J, leaving 11 bases unmatched. Per the germline V gene, CDR1 is SQVTM and CDR2 is ANQGSEA. The CDR3 extends over 16 amino acids. The CDR3 DNA is TGCAGCGTTGTCTCGCAGCGGACTAGCGGAAACAATGAGCAGTTCTTC. Protein product: CSVVSQRTSGNNEQFF.

This clonotype was counted a few times. V is TRBV7-2 and J is TRBJ2-7, with 8 bases that match TRBD2. V gave up 0 bases and J gave up 8 bases; unmatched junction bases: 9. The CDR3 is made up of 15 amino acids. Germline CDR1 SGHTA, CDR2 FQGNSA. This CDR3 is CASSLAPGGELQQYF. Here the CDR3 DNA reads TGTGCCAGCAGCTTAGCGCCGGGGGGGGAGCTGCAGCAGTACTTC.

This clonotype was observed at least ten times. The V call is TRBV2, the J call TRBJ2-1, with 9 bases aligning to TRBD2. Looked up from germline, CDR1 is SNHLY and CDR2 is FYNNEI. This CDR3 is 19 amino acids long. The trim removed 4 bases at V and 0 bases at J, leaving 13 bases unmatched. CDR3 DNA sequence: TGTGCCAGCAGTGCGGTGGTAGCGGGAGAGGGGGTCTCCTACAATGAGCAGTTCTTC. It translates to CASSAVVAGEGVSYNEQFF.

The chain joins TRBV20-1 to TRBJ2-1, with 9 bases lining up with TRBD2. V lost 8 bases to trimming and J lost 7 bases; unmatched junction nucleotides: 9. The length of the CDR3 is 13 residues. From germline, CDR1 is DFQATT and CDR2 SNEGSKA (reference sequence). DNA for the CDR3: TGCAGTATTTCTAGCGGGGCCTTTAATGAGCAGTTCTTC. Translated: CSISSGAFNEQFF.

This rearrangement joins TRBV12-3 or TRBV12-4 to TRBJ2-2; 7 bases map to TRBD1. The CDR3 has 15 residues. The junction had 7 bases not matched to a gene; V was cut back by 5 bases and J by 4 bases. The CDR3 region is CASSRTGVSTGELFF. The CDR3 coding sequence is TGTGCCAGCAGTCGGACAGGAGTTAGCACCGGGGAGCTGTTTTTT.